This entry is about one T cell receptor beta chain. Per the germline V gene, CDR1 is MDHEN and CDR2 is SYDVKM. J lost 5 bases, V lost 5 bases, and 8 bases had no gene match. The CDR3 length is 14 residues. TCRdb's copy holds only in-frame clones and misses some; the assay was immunoSEQ multiplex PCR. The sample has 70,000 to 85,000 clones, about 97% seen once; the top ten hold around 0.18%. This sample is drawn from a study of technical replicates of blood from several donors. The origin of this receptor is a human donor in good health. This rearrangement joins TRBV28 to TRBJ1-2, with 7 bases aligning to TRBD1. Sample: T cells isolated from PBMCs. DNA for the CDR3: TGTGCCAGCAGTCGACAGGGATTCAGTTATGGCTACACCTTC. This encodes CASSRQGFSYGYTF.